The rows below give T cell receptor beta chains drawn from one sample of a study of blood T cells in healthy people across ages. TCRdb processed the 5' RACE reads anew with MiXCR; each CDR3 protein has one entry. The sample gives some 710,000 distinct CDR3 sequences, about 45% of which show up once; about a sixth is in the top ten. The sample comprised blood. These TCRs come from a man aged 80 or over in good health. Each CDR3 is given with its conserved first and last residue. Each record gives: D gene, clone size, V gene, J gene, CDR3 protein, CDR3 DNA. The D gene is left open where the match is weak. Only some rows state a clone size, as once, few, many or a class for expanded clones.

D: TRBD1
size: NA
V: TRBV3-1
J: TRBJ2-1
CDR3: CASSQKITGQGSYNEQFF
DNA: TGTGCCAGCAGCCAGAAGATTACGGGACAGGGGTCCTACAATGAGCAGTTCTTC

D: NA
size: NA
V: TRBV6-2/TRBV6-3
J: TRBJ2-5
CDR3: CASTGQQIQETQYF
DNA: TGTGCCAGCACAGGACAGCAGATCCAAGAGACCCAGTACTTC

D: TRBD2
size: NA
V: TRBV3-1
J: TRBJ2-5
CDR3: CASSYRAGAYNEQYF
DNA: TGTGCCAGCAGCTACAGAGCGGGGGCCTACAATGAGCAGTACTTC

D: TRBD2
size: few
V: TRBV20-1
J: TRBJ2-1
CDR3: CSAPGTSGGAGYNEQFF
DNA: TGCAGTGCGCCCGGGACTAGCGGGGGGGCCGGCTACAATGAGCAGTTCTTC

D: TRBD2
size: many
V: TRBV6-6
J: TRBJ2-1
CDR3: CASSPGTSGSWEQFF
DNA: TGTGCCAGCAGCCCAGGGACTAGCGGGAGCTGGGAGCAGTTCTTC

D: NA
size: many
V: TRBV29-1
J: TRBJ1-1
CDR3: CSVEREGTPNTEAFF
DNA: TGCAGCGTTGAGAGGGAAGGGACTCCGAACACTGAAGCTTTCTTT

D: NA
size: many
V: TRBV21-1
J: TRBJ2-1
CDR3: CASRDRSSYNEQFF
DNA: TGTGCCAGCAGGGACAGGAGTTCCTACAATGAGCAGTTCTTC

D: TRBD2
size: NA
V: TRBV7-9
J: TRBJ2-1
CDR3: CASSLPGLAWFNEQFF
DNA: TGTGCCAGCAGCCTACCGGGACTAGCATGGTTCAATGAGCAGTTCTTC

D: NA
size: many
V: TRBV7-2
J: TRBJ1-6
CDR3: CASSLWADNSPLHF
DNA: TGTGCCAGCAGCTTATGGGCAGACAATTCACCCCTCCACTTT

D: TRBD2
size: NA
V: TRBV20-1
J: TRBJ2-1
CDR3: CSARLSGRIYNEQFF
DNA: TGCAGTGCTCGCCTTAGCGGGAGGATTTACAATGAGCAGTTCTTC

D: NA
size: NA
V: TRBV14
J: TRBJ2-2
CDR3: CASSQEVWSSLGGELFF
DNA: TGTGCCAGCAGCCAAGAGGTTTGGTCTAGCCTGGGCGGGGAGCTGTTTTTT

D: NA
size: NA
V: TRBV10-3
J: TRBJ2-2
CDR3: CAISRTGELFF
DNA: TGTGCCATCAGCCGGACCGGGGAGCTGTTTTTT

D: NA
size: few
V: TRBV28
J: TRBJ1-4
CDR3: CASNSIGFGARNEKLFF
DNA: TGTGCCAGCAACTCAATAGGTTTTGGGGCTCGTAATGAAAAACTGTTTTTT

D: NA
size: NA
V: TRBV14
J: TRBJ1-2
CDR3: CASSQEWDAYGYTF
DNA: TGTGCCAGCAGCCAAGAGTGGGACGCCTATGGCTACACCTTC

D: NA
size: many
V: TRBV20-1
J: TRBJ2-4
CDR3: CSAPPGLVKNIQYF
DNA: TGCAGTGCCCCACCAGGATTGGTCAAAAACATTCAGTACTTC

D: NA
size: many
V: TRBV5-4
J: TRBJ2-7
CDR3: CASSSRQAYNEQYF
DNA: TGTGCCAGCAGCTCCCGACAGGCCTATAACGAGCAGTACTTC

D: TRBD1
size: NA
V: TRBV7-9
J: TRBJ2-7
CDR3: CASSRDRDISEQYF
DNA: TGTGCCAGCAGCAGGGACAGGGATATCTCCGAGCAGTACTTC

D: NA
size: NA
V: TRBV7-2
J: TRBJ2-1
CDR3: CASSLVRGLGDEQFF
DNA: TGTGCCAGCAGCTTAGTCAGGGGCCTAGGGGATGAGCAGTTCTTC

D: TRBD2
size: many
V: TRBV5-1
J: TRBJ2-5
CDR3: CASSLGLAGEGSQETQYF
DNA: TGCGCCAGCAGTTTGGGACTAGCGGGAGAGGGGTCCCAAGAGACCCAGTACTTC

D: TRBD1
size: NA
V: TRBV29-1
J: TRBJ1-2
CDR3: CSVDPGQRHNYGYTF
DNA: TGCAGCGTTGACCCGGGACAGCGCCATAACTATGGCTACACCTTC

D: TRBD1
size: NA
V: TRBV5-8
J: TRBJ2-2
CDR3: CASSLETGNTGELFF
DNA: TGTGCCAGCAGCTTGGAGACAGGGAATACCGGGGAGCTGTTTTTT

D: NA
size: few
V: TRBV28
J: TRBJ2-5
CDR3: CASSLSRGGQETQYF
DNA: TGTGCCAGCAGTTTATCCCGGGGAGGCCAAGAGACCCAGTACTTC